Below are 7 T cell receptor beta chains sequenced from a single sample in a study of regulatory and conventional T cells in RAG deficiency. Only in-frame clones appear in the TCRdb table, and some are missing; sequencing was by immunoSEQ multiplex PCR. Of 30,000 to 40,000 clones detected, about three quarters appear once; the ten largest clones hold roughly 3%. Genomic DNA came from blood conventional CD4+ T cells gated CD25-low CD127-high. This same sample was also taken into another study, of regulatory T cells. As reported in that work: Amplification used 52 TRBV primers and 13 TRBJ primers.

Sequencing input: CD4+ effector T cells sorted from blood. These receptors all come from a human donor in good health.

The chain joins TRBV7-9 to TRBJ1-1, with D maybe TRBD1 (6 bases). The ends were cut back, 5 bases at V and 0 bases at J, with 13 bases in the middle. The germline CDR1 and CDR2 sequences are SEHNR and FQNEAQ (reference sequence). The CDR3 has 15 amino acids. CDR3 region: CASSARDTLNTEAFF. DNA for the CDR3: TGTGCCAGCAGCGCCCGGGACACCCTGAACACTGAAGCTTTCTTT.

CDR3 region: CASRTTRGSNTEAFF. As DNA, the CDR3 is TGTGCCAGCAGGACGACACGGGGCTCGAACACTGAAGCTTTCTTT. The genes are TRBV6-5 and TRBJ1-1, with D possibly matching TRBD1 (5 bases). The germline gives CDR1 MNHEY, CDR2 SVGAGI. V was shortened by 6 bases and J by 1 base, with 15 bases between the two germline ends. The length of the CDR3 is 15 residues.

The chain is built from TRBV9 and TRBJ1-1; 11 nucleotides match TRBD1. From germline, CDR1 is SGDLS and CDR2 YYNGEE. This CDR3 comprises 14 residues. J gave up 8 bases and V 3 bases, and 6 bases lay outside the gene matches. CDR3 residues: CASSGTGGAGEAFF. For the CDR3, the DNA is TGTGCCAGCAGCGGGACAGGGGGCGCGGGGGAAGCTTTCTTT.

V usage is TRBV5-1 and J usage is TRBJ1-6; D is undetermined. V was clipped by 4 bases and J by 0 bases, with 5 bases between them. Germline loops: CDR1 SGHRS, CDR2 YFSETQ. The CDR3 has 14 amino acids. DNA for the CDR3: TGCGCCAGCAGCCGTGGCTCCTATAATTCACCCCTCCACTTT. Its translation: CASSRGSYNSPLHF.

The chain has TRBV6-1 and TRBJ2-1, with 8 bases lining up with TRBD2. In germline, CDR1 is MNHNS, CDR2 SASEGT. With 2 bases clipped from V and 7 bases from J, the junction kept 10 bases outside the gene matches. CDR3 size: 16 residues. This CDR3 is CASSEWSGGGMNEQFF. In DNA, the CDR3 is TGTGCCAGCAGTGAATGGTCGGGCGGGGGGATGAATGAGCAGTTCTTC.

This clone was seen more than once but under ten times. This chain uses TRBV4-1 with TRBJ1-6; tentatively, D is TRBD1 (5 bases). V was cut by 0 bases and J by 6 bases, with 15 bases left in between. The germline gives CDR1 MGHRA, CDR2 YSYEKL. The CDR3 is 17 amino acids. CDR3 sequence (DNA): TGCGCCAGCAGCCAAGAAGACGCCGGACACTCTAATTCACCCCTCCACTTT. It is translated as CASSQEDAGHSNSPLHF.

The CDR3 here is CASSQNRQGASGYTF. CDR3 coding DNA: TGTGCCAGCAGCCAAAACCGACAGGGGGCAAGTGGCTACACCTTC. This chain uses TRBV11-2 with TRBJ1-2; TRBD1 matches 10 bases. The CDR3 has 15 amino acids. V lost 5 bases, J lost 7 bases, and 10 bases stayed unmatched. Germline V gives CDR1 SGHAT, CDR2 FQNNGV.